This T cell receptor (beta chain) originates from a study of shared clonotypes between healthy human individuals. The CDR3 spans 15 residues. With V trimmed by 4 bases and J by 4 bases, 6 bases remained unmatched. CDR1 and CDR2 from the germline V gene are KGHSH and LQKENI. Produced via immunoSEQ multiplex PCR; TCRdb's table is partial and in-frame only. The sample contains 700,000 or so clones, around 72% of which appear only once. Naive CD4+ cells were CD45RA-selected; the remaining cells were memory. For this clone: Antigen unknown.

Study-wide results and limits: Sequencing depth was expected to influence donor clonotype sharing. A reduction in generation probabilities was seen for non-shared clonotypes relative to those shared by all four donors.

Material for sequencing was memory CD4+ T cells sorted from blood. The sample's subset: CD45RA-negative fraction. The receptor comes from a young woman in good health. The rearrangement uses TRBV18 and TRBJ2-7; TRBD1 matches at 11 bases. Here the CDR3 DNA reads TGTGCCAGCTCACAGCCGGGACAGGGGGTATACGAGCAGTACTTC. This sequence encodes CASSQPGQGVYEQYF.